The clone carrying this TCR beta chain was detected a few times. This sample was included in a study of radiotherapy plus CTLA-4 blockade in lung cancer. In germline, CDR1 is LGHNA, CDR2 YNFKEQ. CDR3 length: 14 amino acids. The V end was cut by 0 bases, the J end by 2 bases, with 5 bases between. Measured with immunoSEQ multiplex PCR; TCRdb has only the in-frame clones, and not every one. Here the sample spans tens of thousands of clones, 70% to 85% being singletons. The study gave focal radiation plus ipilimumab CTLA-4 blockade to patients with chemo-refractory metastatic non-small-cell lung cancer. This sequence originates from a human donor with non-small cell lung cancer who had stable disease on radiotherapy plus ipilimumab. Source: peripheral blood, taken from a patient treated with radiotherapy plus ipilimumab. This sequence joins TRBV4-2 and TRBJ1-3, with unresolved D. CDR3 residues: CASSQDATGNTIYF. The CDR3 DNA follows: TGTGCCAGCAGCCAAGATGCGACTGGAAACACCATATATTTT.